These 25 T cell receptor beta chains were sequenced from one sample in a study of T-cell memory formation after mild COVID-19. TCRdb reprocessed the 5' RACE reads via MiXCR and lists one record per CDR3 protein. The sample includes around 440,000 distinct CDR3 sequences, about 18% seen only once; the top ten take 9% to 15%. Input material: PBMCs or a T cell subset sorted from them (not recorded which). The receptors were gathered from an adult woman who had mild COVID-19 (a few samples of this study predate the infection). Cell type and time point are not known.

J is TRBJ2-5 and V is TRBV6-5; D is perhaps TRBD2 (5 bases). Looked up from germline, CDR1 is MNHEY and CDR2 is SVGAGI. The length of the CDR3 is 14 residues. The V and J ends lost 2 bases and 5 bases respectively, with 12 bases between them. The CDR3 sequence: CASSYRGRTETQYF. The CDR3 bases are TGTGCCAGCAGTTACAGAGGGAGAACGGAGACCCAGTACTTC.

This clonotype has only a few counts. The chain recombines TRBV29-1 with TRBJ1-2; D is perhaps TRBD1 (5 bases). Germline values: CDR1 SQVTM, CDR2 ANQGSEA. V was clipped by 4 bases and J by 4 bases, with 16 bases between them. The CDR3 runs 14 residues. The CDR3 loop reads CSVVSDSYIYGYTF. The CDR3 DNA follows: TGCAGCGTTGTATCAGACAGTTATATCTATGGCTACACCTTC.

This clonotype was picked up a small number of times. The DNA for the CDR3 is TGTGCCAGCAGCGATCGGACAGGGAACTATGGCTACACCTTC. The encoded protein is CASSDRTGNYGYTF. V is TRBV7-6 and J is TRBJ1-2; 8 bases line up with TRBD1. This CDR3 has 14 residues. The V gene's germline CDR1 is SGHVS and CDR2 FNYEAQ. V was pared by 5 bases and J by 2 bases, with 4 bases of the junction left unmatched.

This chain connects TRBV24-1 to TRBJ1-2, with D perhaps TRBD1 (5 bases). V lost 4 bases and J lost 8, with 10 bases in between. The CDR3 has 12 residues. From germline, CDR1 is KGHDR and CDR2 SFDVKD. The CDR3 region has the DNA TGTGCCACCAGTGAGGGGGAGAACGGCTACACCTTC. This gives the protein CATSEGENGYTF.

The gene calls are TRBV4-1 and TRBJ1-5; a weak D match, TRBD1 (5 bases). V lost 3 bases and J lost 3, with 15 bases in between. The CDR3 consists of 16 residues. Germline V gives CDR1 MGHRA, CDR2 YSYEKL. As DNA, the CDR3 is TGCGCCAGCAGCCAGGTTCCAGGGAGGAACAATCAGCCCCAGCATTTT. Protein sequence: CASSQVPGRNNQPQHF.

This clonotype showed up just a few times. The chain has TRBV4-1 and TRBJ2-7; no definite D call. The CDR3 totals 13 residues. Germline-derived CDR1 and CDR2 are MGHRA and YSYEKL. V lost 4 bases and J lost 4, with 11 bases in between. DNA of the CDR3: TGCGCCAGCAGCCCGGTTGTTGGGTACGAGCAGTACTTC. Translated: CASSPVVGYEQYF.

CDR3 nucleotide sequence: TGTGCCAGCAGTGAACAGGGAAGGGAGCAGTACTTC. Amino acid sequence: CASSEQGREQYF. V usage is TRBV2 and J usage is TRBJ2-7; a possible D gene is TRBD1 (5 bases). Per germline, CDR1 SNHLY and CDR2 FYNNEI. The CDR3 length is 12 residues. The V and J ends lost 2 bases and 7 bases respectively, with 9 bases between them.

This clonotype has only a few counts. The chain combines TRBV6-2 or TRBV6-3 with TRBJ2-3; D may be TRBD2 (5 bases). This CDR3 contains 15 residues. V shed 4 bases and J shed 0 bases, with 11 bases lying between them. The germline CDR1 and CDR2 sequences are MNHEY and SVGEGT. The CDR3 DNA sequence: TGTGCCAGCAGTTCCCTTCGGACTAGCACAGATACGCAGTATTTT. It specifies CASSSLRTSTDTQYF.

The rearrangement joins TRBV20-1 to TRBJ2-7, with 7 bases that match TRBD1. The CDR3 is 13 amino acids. Per germline, CDR1 DFQATT and CDR2 SNEGSKA (reference sequence). Unmatched junction bases numbered 6, after V lost 6 bases and J lost 1 base. Here the CDR3 reads CSASGTDSYEQYF. The CDR3 nucleotides are TGCAGTGCCTCCGGGACAGATTCCTACGAGCAGTACTTC.

This clonotype has just a few counts. This rearrangement joins TRBV3-1 to TRBJ2-3; 9 bases align to TRBD2. Per the germline V gene, CDR1 is LGHDT and CDR2 is YNNKEL (reference sequence). The ends lost 5 bases at V and 0 bases at J; junction bases unmatched: 6. The CDR3 is made up of 16 amino acids. In nucleotides, the CDR3 is TGTGCCAGCAGCAGGCGACTAGCGGTCAGCACAGATACGCAGTATTTT. This encodes CASSRRLAVSTDTQYF.

This chain links TRBV6-5 with TRBJ1-1; D call uncertain. V was cut by 5 bases and J by 2 bases, with 12 bases left in between. Germline CDR1 is MNHEY and CDR2 is SVGAGI. This CDR3 is built from 14 residues. CDR3 in DNA: TGTGCCAGCAGTCCGAAAGCGGGAAACACTGAAGCTTTCTTT. Translation: CASSPKAGNTEAFF.

The rearrangement uses TRBV9 and TRBJ2-5; 7 nucleotides match TRBD1. Looked up from germline, CDR1 is SGDLS and CDR2 is YYNGEE. V lost 4 bases and J lost 4; bases outside the gene matches: 13. This CDR3 spans 16 amino acids. CDR3 amino acids: CASSPAAARGRETQYF. In DNA, the CDR3 is TGTGCCAGCAGCCCTGCGGCGGCTAGGGGGCGAGAGACCCAGTACTTC.

In this sample, this clonotype turned up many times. The rearrangement links TRBV20-1 to TRBJ2-1; D might be TRBD2 (7 bases). V dropped 1 base and J dropped 4 bases, with 14 bases sitting between them. The CDR3 spans 15 residues. From germline, CDR1 is DFQATT and CDR2 SNEGSKA (reference sequence). CDR3 protein: CSARAEAGTYNEQFF. CDR3 in DNA: TGCAGTGCTAGAGCCGAAGCGGGGACATACAATGAGCAGTTCTTC.

This clonotype has just a few counts. The chain couples TRBV7-3 to TRBJ1-1; D is uncertain. The germline gives CDR1 SGHTA, CDR2 FQGTGA. The length of the CDR3 is 15 residues. The V end lost 5 bases, the J end lost 2 bases, and 15 bases lay between the germline ends. In DNA, the CDR3 is TGTGCCAGCAGCCCTACTATGACTCTCAACACTGAAGCTTTCTTT. Amino acid sequence: CASSPTMTLNTEAFF.

In its sample, this clonotype was seen a few times. V gene TRBV5-1 combines with J gene TRBJ1-2; D remains ambiguous. Germline V gene sequence: CDR1 SGHRS, CDR2 YFSETQ. The CDR3 runs to 15 residues. The germline V and J ends were trimmed by 4 bases and 2 bases, with 15 bases remaining between them. The CDR3 spells CASSAGSHTNYGYTF. DNA of the CDR3: TGCGCCAGCAGCGCGGGGTCGCATACCAACTATGGCTACACCTTC. Full variable domain (rest looked up from reference TRBV5-1 and TRBJ1-2): KAGVTQTPRYLIKTRGQQVTLSCSPISGHRSVSWYQQTPGQGLQFLFEYFSETQRNKGNFPGRFSGRQFSNSRSEMNVSTLELGDSALYLCASSAGSHTNYGYTFGSGTRLTVV.

This clonotype was seen a handful of times. This chain joins TRBV7-6 and TRBJ2-5; 14 nucleotides line up with TRBD2. The CDR3 runs 17 residues. The V and J ends lost 4 bases and 5 bases, in that order; junction bases with no gene match: 9. Looked up from germline, CDR1 is SGHVS and CDR2 is FNYEAQ. The CDR3 nucleotides read TGTGCCAGCAGCTCCCCCGTAGGACTAGCGGGAGGCGAGACCCAGTACTTC. Protein product: CASSSPVGLAGGETQYF.

This clonotype showed up just a few times. This chain joins TRBV5-1 and TRBJ2-3; D remains unclear. The germline V and J ends were trimmed by 4 bases and 4 bases, with 13 bases remaining between them. Germline CDR1 and CDR2: SGHRS and YFSETQ. The CDR3 extends over 14 amino acids. The DNA of the CDR3 is TGCGCCAGCAGCGCCGGAGAAATGTCAGATACGCAGTATTTT. It is translated as CASSAGEMSDTQYF.

The rearrangement links TRBV5-1 to TRBJ1-3; D possibly corresponds to TRBD1 (5 bases). The germline V gene has CDR1 SGHRS and CDR2 YFSETQ. The V end lost 0 bases, the J end lost 0 bases, and 7 bases lay between the germline ends. The CDR3 is 15 residues long. Here the CDR3 reads CASSLGGHSGNTIYF. The CDR3 DNA is TGCGCCAGCAGCTTGGGGGGCCACTCTGGAAACACCATATATTTT.

This clonotype was seen a handful of times. The chain uses TRBV19 and TRBJ2-7, with 7 positions matching TRBD2. J gave up 3 bases and V 4 bases, and 9 bases lay outside the gene matches. This CDR3 spans 15 amino acids. Germline V gene data show CDR1 as LNHDA and CDR2 as SQIVND (reference sequence). The CDR3 region has the DNA TGTGCCAGTAGTACAACTAGCGCAGGTGTCTACGAGCAGTACTTC. Its translation: CASSTTSAGVYEQYF.

In this sample, this clonotype turned up a few times. This rearrangement joins TRBV7-6 to TRBJ2-3; 15 nucleotides match TRBD2. J lost 7 bases, V lost 5 bases, and 4 bases had no gene match. The CDR3 is 15 residues long. CDR1 is SGHVS, CDR2 FNYEAQ, per germline. As DNA, the CDR3 is TGTGCCAGCAGCCCGGGACTAGCGGGGGGAAATACGCAGTATTTT. It is translated as CASSPGLAGGNTQYF.

The genes are TRBV12-3 or TRBV12-4 and TRBJ1-2, with D possibly being TRBD1 (6 bases). The CDR3 is 13 residues long. Trimming pared 6 bases from V and 4 bases from J, leaving 12 bases between. Written as DNA, the CDR3 is TGTGCCAGCAGACTACAGGGCACCTATGGCTACACCTTC. This sequence encodes CASRLQGTYGYTF.

This clonotype has only a few counts. V and J are TRBV20-1 and TRBJ1-2; D not resolved. The V gene lost 0 bases and the J gene lost 6 bases, with 17 bases spanning the gap. This CDR3 is 15 amino acids long. From germline, CDR1 is DFQATT and CDR2 SNEGSKA (reference sequence). In DNA form, the CDR3 reads TGCAGTGCTAGAGATAGTTCATCCGGAGGTCATGGCTACACCTTC. Translating it yields CSARDSSSGGHGYTF.

This clonotype has just a few counts. V and J are TRBV6-5 and TRBJ2-7; D is uncertain. The CDR3 covers 9 residues. V was pared by 8 bases and J by 12 bases, with 11 bases between. CDR1 and CDR2 from the germline V gene are MNHEY and SVGAGI. The CDR3 region has the DNA TGTGCCAGCTCCAGCCACGGGTACTTC. Residues: CASSSHGYF.

V gene TRBV5-5 combines with J gene TRBJ2-1, with D perhaps matching TRBD1 or TRBD2 (5 bases each). This CDR3 comprises 17 residues. The germline gives CDR1 SGHKS, CDR2 YYEKEE (reference sequence). V was pared by 3 bases and J by 1 base, with 17 bases between. The DNA of the CDR3 is TGTGCCAGCAGCTGGGGGTACCACACGATTTCCTACAATGAGCAGTTCTTC. Amino acid sequence: CASSWGYHTISYNEQFF.

The chain uses TRBV9 and TRBJ2-2; D is perhaps TRBD2 (5 bases). The CDR3 covers 13 residues. From germline, CDR1 is SGDLS and CDR2 YYNGEE. Trimming pared 0 bases from V and 7 bases from J, leaving 7 bases between. The CDR3 bases are TGTGCCAGCAGCGTAGTGGAGGACGGGGAGCTGTTTTTT. Protein product: CASSVVEDGELFF.